The 22 T cell receptor beta chains presented below share a single source sample, sequenced in a study of blood T cell repertoires in COVID-19. Measured with immunoSEQ multiplex PCR; TCRdb has only the in-frame clones, and not every one. The sample holds approximately 100,000 clones, less than 85% seen once. Sequencing input: peripheral blood. Every receptor here comes from an older woman with active or convalescent COVID-19.

This clone was seen a single time. This chain uses TRBV6-1 with TRBJ2-1, with a weak D call TRBD2 (6 bases). The CDR3 has 16 amino acids. V lost 0 bases, J lost 7 bases, and 16 bases lay in between. Germline CDR1 MNHNS, CDR2 SASEGT. CDR3 DNA: TGTGCCAGCAGTGAAGCCTGGGCGGGGTATAGTAATGAGCAGTTCTTC. It translates to CASSEAWAGYSNEQFF.

The chain joins TRBV6-5 to TRBJ2-6; no reliable D call. V was trimmed by 7 bases and J by 0 bases, leaving 10 bases between them. The CDR3 sequence is 15 residues long. Looked up from germline, CDR1 is MNHEY and CDR2 is SVGAGI. CDR3 sequence: CASTTDNSGANVLTF. In DNA, the CDR3 is TGTGCCAGCACCACTGATAACTCTGGGGCCAACGTCCTGACTTTC.

The genes are TRBV24-1 and TRBJ2-5; D gene unclear. The germline V gene has CDR1 KGHDR and CDR2 SFDVKD. The ends were cut back, 5 bases at V and 2 bases at J, with 14 bases in the middle. The CDR3 has 15 amino acids. The CDR3 DNA is TGTGCCACCAGTGCCCCGGAATCAGGTCAAGAGACCCAGTACTTC. As protein: CATSAPESGQETQYF.

The J gene is TRBJ1-4, the V gene TRBV5-1, with 7 bases fitting TRBD1. The CDR3 spans 15 residues. The V segment lost 1 base and the J segment 7 bases; nucleotides outside the gene matches: 7. Germline V gene lookup returns CDR1 SGHRS and CDR2 YFSETQ. CDR3 nucleotide sequence: TGCGCCAGCAGCTTGTCGGGAGGGGGCTTTGAAAAACTGTTTTTT. It codes for CASSLSGGGFEKLFF.

The chain recombines TRBV7-9 with TRBJ2-1, with a possible D match to TRBD1 (6 bases). The germline CDR1 and CDR2 sequences are SEHNR and FQNEAQ (reference sequence). The V and J ends lost 2 bases and 4 bases respectively, with 12 bases between them. CDR3 size: 15 residues. CDR3: CASSLFRTEYNEQFF. The DNA of the CDR3 is TGTGCCAGCAGCTTATTCCGGACAGAGTACAATGAGCAGTTCTTC.

The gene calls are TRBV19 and TRBJ2-1; tentatively, D is TRBD1 (6 bases). The CDR3 totals 15 residues. The V gene's germline CDR1 is LNHDA and CDR2 SQIVND (reference sequence). V gave up 0 bases and J gave up 5 bases, with 11 bases separating them. In DNA, the CDR3 is TGTGCCAGTAGTATAGATGGGACACCGGACAATGAGCAGTTCTTC. Translation gives CASSIDGTPDNEQFF.

The chain is built from TRBV14 and TRBJ2-5, with D possibly matching TRBD2 (6 bases). The ends were cut back, 4 bases at V and 0 bases at J, with 12 bases in the middle. Germline values: CDR1 SGHDN, CDR2 FVKESK. This CDR3 has 15 amino acids. The CDR3 sequence: CASSRGTSYQETQYF. Here the CDR3 DNA reads TGTGCCAGCAGCCGAGGGACTTCGTACCAAGAGACCCAGTACTTC.

The V and J genes are TRBV15 and TRBJ2-1; D gene unclear. V shed 0 bases and J shed 0 bases, with 6 bases lying between them. Germline V lookup: CDR1 LNHNV, CDR2 YYDKDF (reference sequence). This CDR3 has 15 amino acids. CDR3 amino acids: CATSRDFYSYNEQFF. In nucleotides, the CDR3 is TGTGCCACCAGCAGAGATTTCTACTCCTACAATGAGCAGTTCTTC. Variable domain in full (rest from reference TRBV15 and TRBJ2-1): DAMVIQNPRYQVTQFGKPVTLSCSQTLNHNVMYWYQQKSSQAPKLLFHYYDKDFNNEADTPDNFQSRRPNTSFCFLDIRSPGLGDTAMYLCATSRDFYSYNEQFFGPGTRLTVL.

This chain uses TRBV5-1 with TRBJ1-5; 10 nucleotides line up with TRBD1. Looked up from germline, CDR1 is SGHRS and CDR2 is YFSETQ. V was clipped by 3 bases and J by 4 bases; unmatched bases: 4. The CDR3 totals 15 residues. The CDR3 sequence: CASSSGTGDNQPQHF. CDR3 DNA: TGCGCCAGCAGCTCGGGGACAGGGGATAATCAGCCCCAGCATTTT.

This sequence joins TRBV6-5 and TRBJ1-1, with D maybe TRBD1 (5 bases). This CDR3 has 15 residues. V dropped 6 bases and J dropped 0 bases, with 14 bases sitting between them. The germline CDR1 and CDR2 sequences are MNHEY and SVGAGI. This CDR3 is CASRRPGGMNTEAFF. The CDR3 coding sequence is TGTGCCAGCAGGCGCCCGGGGGGAATGAACACTGAAGCTTTCTTT.

V and J are TRBV11-3 and TRBJ2-3; tentative D call: TRBD2 (5 bases). This CDR3 contains 13 residues. Germline CDR1 is SGHNT and CDR2 is YENEEA. V lost 1 base to trimming and J lost 6 bases, with 8 bases between them. The CDR3: CASSLGRLDTQYF. The CDR3 coding sequence is TGTGCCAGCAGCTTAGGGAGGTTGGATACGCAGTATTTT.

The chain recombines TRBV30 with TRBJ2-3, with D maybe TRBD1 (7 bases). Trimming stripped 1 base from V and 5 bases from J, with 13 bases between. CDR1 is GTSNPN, CDR2 SVGIG, per germline (reference sequence). The CDR3 is 14 amino acids. DNA for the CDR3: TGTGCCTGGAGTGACAGGGGAGGTGGAGATACGCAGTATTTT. Translated: CAWSDRGGGDTQYF.

J is TRBJ2-1 and V is TRBV5-8, with 12 bases identical to TRBD2. V trimming: 7 bases; J trimming: 3 bases; junction bases outside the gene matches: 14. Germline CDR1 SGHTS, CDR2 YDEGEE. This CDR3 is 18 amino acids long. CDR3 amino acids: CASWPYLLAGGYYNEQFF. CDR3 nucleotides: TGTGCCAGCTGGCCCTACTTACTAGCGGGAGGATACTACAATGAGCAGTTCTTC.

The chain has TRBV5-1 and TRBJ1-4; D uncertain. V was clipped by 0 bases and J by 7 bases, with 7 bases between them. In germline, CDR1 is SGHRS, CDR2 YFSETQ. The CDR3 contains 13 residues. CDR3 DNA sequence: TGCGCCAGCAGCTTGGAGGGAGGTGAAAAACTGTTTTTT. Its protein is CASSLEGGEKLFF. Filled out from reference TRBV5-1 and TRBJ1-4, the complete variable domain reads KAGVTQTPRYLIKTRGQQVTLSCSPISGHRSVSWYQQTPGQGLQFLFEYFSETQRNKGNFPGRFSGRQFSNSRSEMNVSTLELGDSALYLCASSLEGGEKLFFGSGTQLSVL.

The chain employs TRBV9 and TRBJ2-3; a possible D gene is TRBD2 (5 bases). The CDR3 is made up of 15 amino acids. Germline CDR1 reads SGDLS; CDR2 reads YYNGEE. V was clipped by 0 bases and J by 2 bases, with 10 bases between them. For the CDR3, the DNA is TGTGCCAGCAGCGTAGACACTAGGATCACAGATACGCAGTATTTT. Protein sequence: CASSVDTRITDTQYF.

The chain combines TRBV9 with TRBJ2-7; 8 bases agree with TRBD1. The CDR3 has 15 amino acids. Germline CDR1 reads SGDLS; CDR2 reads YYNGEE. V lost 0 bases and J lost 7; bases outside the gene matches: 9. CDR3 sequence (DNA): TGTGCCAGCAGCGTAGCCCCAGGGGGCCCCTTTGAGCAGTACTTC. This sequence encodes CASSVAPGGPFEQYF.

This clone was counted once. The chain combines TRBV10-2 with TRBJ1-6; TRBD1 might be the D (6 bases). Trimming pared 4 bases from V and 4 bases from J, leaving 14 bases between. Germline V CDR1 and CDR2: WSHSY, SAAADI. This CDR3 contains 16 residues. CDR3 residues: CASSAWQGQYNSPLHF. The CDR3 DNA reads as TGCGCCAGCAGTGCTTGGCAGGGGCAGTATAATTCACCCCTCCACTTT.

The chain links TRBV2 to TRBJ1-1; D perhaps matches TRBD1 (5 bases). Germline V CDR1 and CDR2: SNHLY, FYNNEI. The CDR3 loop spans 15 amino acids. The germline V and J ends were trimmed by 3 bases and 1 base, with 12 bases remaining between them. The CDR3: CASSDQGIGNTEAFF. Written as DNA, the CDR3 is TGTGCCAGCAGTGATCAGGGTATAGGGAACACTGAAGCTTTCTTT. Combining the CDR3 with reference TRBV2 and TRBJ1-1 gives the whole variable domain EPEVTQTPSHQVTQMGQEVILRCVPISNHLYFYWYRQILGQKVEFLVSFYNNEISEKSEIFDDQFSVERPDGSNFTLKIRSTKLEDSAMYFCASSDQGIGNTEAFFGQGTRLTVV.

The V call is TRBV15, the J call TRBJ2-1; D unresolved. V was cut by 0 bases and J by 5 bases, with 8 bases left in between. CDR3 length: 14 residues. Per the germline V gene, CDR1 is LNHNV and CDR2 is YYDKDF (reference sequence). The CDR3 DNA sequence: TGTGCCACCAGCAGAGAAGGCGGCGACAATGAGCAGTTCTTC. Its protein is CATSREGGDNEQFF.

The chain couples TRBV30 to TRBJ1-2, with 10 bases fitting TRBD1. CDR1 and CDR2 from the germline V gene are GTSNPN and SVGIG (reference sequence). There are 16 residues in the CDR3. V lost 6 bases and J lost 4; bases outside the gene matches: 14. The CDR3 here is CACQTGTGVLPYGYTF. In DNA form, the CDR3 reads TGTGCCTGCCAAACCGGGACAGGGGTTCTTCCCTATGGCTACACCTTC.

The gene calls are TRBV18 and TRBJ2-1, with 10 bases fitting TRBD1. Germline CDR1 and CDR2: KGHSH and LQKENI. There are 16 residues in the CDR3. V dropped 5 bases and J dropped 6; count of bases not matched to a gene: 10. This CDR3 reads CASSSNPGQGGNEQFF. Here the CDR3 DNA reads TGTGCCAGCTCATCAAACCCCGGACAGGGGGGCAATGAGCAGTTCTTC.

The chain is built from TRBV4-2 and TRBJ2-7; D unresolved. V was clipped by 1 base and J by 2 bases, with 12 bases between them. Germline CDR1 reads LGHNA; CDR2 reads YNFKEQ. CDR3 length equals 15 residues. In nucleotides, the CDR3 is TGTGCCAGCAGCCAAGTGGCTAGTGTTGCCTACGAGCAGTACTTC. It encodes CASSQVASVAYEQYF.